Shown below are 30 T cell receptor beta chains from a single sample sequenced in a study of shared clonotypes between healthy human individuals (dated by TCRdb to the early 2020s). Libraries were built with the immunoSEQ multiplex PCR assay. TCRdb took over this immuneACCESS table, retaining in-frame rearrangements with V and J assigned. Such tables are incomplete; in checked studies, under half of the missing clones stem from an unresolved V gene, and the remainder is unexplained. The sample table lists 2 million to 2.5 million clones, 93% of them with a count of one. Jointly, the top ten make up 0.36% of the sample. Sequenced material: naive CD4+ T cells from PBMCs. Read against the paper, the sample's cell subset or site label means: CD45RA+ positively selected. These receptors were obtained from a man younger than 35 in good health. Some clones in this sample may be carry-over from other donors' samples.

The chain recombines TRBV5-1 with TRBJ2-5, with 10 bases lining up with TRBD2. Germline lookup yields CDR1 SGHRS and CDR2 YFSETQ. The ends lost 0 bases at V and 0 bases at J; junction bases unmatched: 5. The CDR3 spans 17 residues. This CDR3 reads CASSLGGSGRNQETQYF. In nucleotides, the CDR3 is TGCGCCAGCAGCTTGGGAGGTAGCGGGAGGAACCAAGAGACCCAGTACTTC. The variable domain in full, with the rest retrieved from reference TRBV5-1 and TRBJ2-5, is KAGVTQTPRYLIKTRGQQVTLSCSPISGHRSVSWYQQTPGQGLQFLFEYFSETQRNKGNFPGRFSGRQFSNSRSEMNVSTLELGDSALYLCASSLGGSGRNQETQYFGPGTRLLVL.

Notes on this clone: This specimen includes other DNA sequences encoding the same CDR3. V is TRBV18 and J is TRBJ2-7; the match to TRBD2 covers 13 bases. From germline, CDR1 is KGHSH and CDR2 LQKENI. The CDR3 contains 15 residues. The V gene end was trimmed by 3 bases and the J gene end by 2 bases; junction bases not matched to a gene: 1. The CDR3 region has the DNA TGTGCCAGCTCACCCGGACTAGCGGGAGCCTACGAGCAGTACTTC. It is translated as CASSPGLAGAYEQYF.

V usage is TRBV6-5 and J usage is TRBJ1-2; possible D gene TRBD1, 6 bases. The V end lost 0 bases, the J end lost 7 bases, and 15 bases lay between the germline ends. This CDR3 has 15 residues. Germline CDR1 and CDR2: MNHEY and SVGAGI. The CDR3 reads CASSYSSGGAGGYTF. CDR3 nucleotides: TGTGCCAGCAGTTACTCGTCTGGGGGGGCAGGTGGCTACACCTTC.

This rearrangement joins TRBV7-9 to TRBJ2-7; D call uncertain. Germline V CDR1 and CDR2: SEHNR, FQNEAQ (reference sequence). V was shortened by 8 bases and J by 4 bases, with 15 bases between the two germline ends. CDR3 length equals 13 residues. The CDR3 protein is CASLAANSYEQYF. The CDR3 DNA reads as TGTGCCAGCCTGGCGGCAAACTCATACGAGCAGTACTTC.

V and J are TRBV6-6 and TRBJ2-5; TRBD1 matches at 7 bases. The J call is doubtful: the DNA matches TRBJ2-7 better. Germline-derived CDR1 and CDR2 are MNHNY and SVGAGI (reference sequence). This CDR3 region has 13 residues. The CDR3 loop reads CASSYATGSEQYF. The CDR3, as DNA: TGTGCCAGCAGTTACGCGACAGGGTCCGAGCAGTACTTC.

This clone was observed a few times. The rearrangement links TRBV28 to TRBJ1-1, with 8 positions matching TRBD1. Trimming at V came to 5 bases and at J to 7 bases, leaving 18 bases not matched to a gene. The CDR3 covers 17 residues. CDR1 and CDR2 from the germline V gene are MDHEN and SYDVKM. Written as DNA, the CDR3 is TGTGCCAGCAGTCCCAGGACAGGGAGTGCTACGCGAGATGAAGCTTTCTTT. This sequence encodes CASSPRTGSATRDEAFF.

V gene TRBV25-1 combines with J gene TRBJ1-3, with D possibly TRBD1 on 6 matching bases. From germline, CDR1 is MGHDK and CDR2 SYGVNS. Trimming removed 0 bases from V and 5 bases from J, with 14 bases in between. The CDR3 covers 16 residues. The CDR3 region has the DNA TGTGCCAGCAGTGAATATCGAGGGGGAATCAGAAACACCATATATTTT. It encodes CASSEYRGGIRNTIYF. The full variable domain, its missing parts supplied by reference TRBV25-1 and TRBJ1-3, is EADIYQTPRYLVIGTGKKITLECSQTMGHDKMYWYQQDPGMELHLIHYSYGVNSTEKGDLSSESTVSRIRTEHFPLTLESARPSHTSQYLCASSEYRGGIRNTIYFGEGSWLTVV.

The rearrangement links TRBV5-6 to TRBJ2-1; D ambiguous. Germline CDR1 SGHDT, CDR2 YYEEEE. Trimming took 1 base from V and 10 from J, leaving 12 bases between them. The CDR3 runs 13 residues. This CDR3 is CASSLRPLGEQFF. CDR3 in DNA: TGTGCCAGCAGCTTGCGACCCCTTGGGGAGCAGTTCTTC. The full variable domain, completed using reference TRBV5-6 and TRBJ2-1, is DAGVTQSPTHLIKTRGQQVTLRCSPKSGHDTVSWYQQALGQGPQFIFQYYEEEERQRGNFPDRFSGHQFPNYSSELNVNALLLGDSALYLCASSLRPLGEQFFGPGTRLTVL.

The gene calls are TRBV5-1 and TRBJ2-5; 7 positions match TRBD2. V lost 2 bases to trimming and J lost 2 bases; unmatched junction nucleotides: 9. The CDR3 contains 16 residues. Germline V lookup: CDR1 SGHRS, CDR2 YFSETQ. The CDR3 spells CASSFAGAPTQETQYF. As DNA, the CDR3 is TGCGCCAGCAGCTTCGCGGGAGCGCCGACACAAGAGACCCAGTACTTC.

CDR3 residues: CAWRMGQNYEQYF. The CDR3 DNA reads TGTGCCTGGAGAATGGGACAGAACTACGAGCAGTACTTC. The chain couples TRBV30 to TRBJ2-7, with 7 bases fitting TRBD1. V trimming: 3 bases; J trimming: 3 bases; junction bases outside the gene matches: 5. Germline values: CDR1 GTSNPN, CDR2 SVGIG (reference sequence). CDR3 length: 13 amino acids.

The gene calls are TRBV7-2 and TRBJ2-5; 11 bases map to TRBD1. V lost 5 bases and J lost 5; bases outside the gene matches: 4. The CDR3 sequence is 14 residues long. Germline V gives CDR1 SGHTA, CDR2 FQGNSA. The CDR3 DNA reads as TGTGCCAGCAGCACGGGACAGGGGGGCGAGACCCAGTACTTC. Its protein product is CASSTGQGGETQYF.

This clone was seen just once. The rearrangement links TRBV28 to TRBJ2-5, with TRBD2 as a possible D gene (5 bases). V gave up 4 bases and J gave up 5 bases, with 8 bases separating them. Germline loops: CDR1 MDHEN, CDR2 SYDVKM. The CDR3 extends over 12 amino acids. As DNA, the CDR3 is TGTGCCAGCAGTTACGAGGGTGAGACCCAGTACTTC. This sequence encodes CASSYEGETQYF.

The chain has TRBV7-6 and TRBJ2-2; D assignment may be TRBD1 or TRBD2 (5 bases each). CDR1 is SGHVS, CDR2 FNYEAQ, per germline. V was trimmed by 1 base and J by 9 bases, leaving 12 bases between them. CDR3 length: 14 amino acids. CDR3 DNA sequence: TGTGCCAGCAGCTTAGGCGAGCCGGGGCGGGAGCTGTTTTTT. It codes for CASSLGEPGRELFF.

The chain is built from TRBV27 and TRBJ2-7; D is possibly TRBD1 (5 bases). Per the germline V gene, CDR1 is MNHEY and CDR2 is SMNVEV (reference sequence). The CDR3 contains 14 residues. The germline V and J ends were trimmed by 6 bases and 0 bases, with 12 bases remaining between them. The CDR3 sequence: CASRSLDSSYEQYF. In DNA form, the CDR3 reads TGTGCCAGCAGGTCGTTAGACAGCTCCTACGAGCAGTACTTC.

The CDR3 spells CASSLQYEQYF. CDR3 nucleotide sequence: TGTGCCAGCAGCCTCCAATACGAGCAGTACTTC. The chain couples TRBV7-9 to TRBJ2-5; D call uncertain. The end of the DNA is better explained by TRBJ2-7, so the J call may be wrong. The CDR3 is 11 amino acids. Germline V gene sequence: CDR1 SEHNR, CDR2 FQNEAQ (reference sequence).

The gene calls are TRBV28 and TRBJ2-7; a possible D gene is TRBD1 (5 bases). From germline, CDR1 is MDHEN and CDR2 SYDVKM. The V end was cut by 6 bases, the J end by 5 bases, with 20 bases between. The CDR3 runs to 15 residues. For the CDR3, the DNA is TGTGCCAGCAGCTCCCCGGACGTAAGGGGCCACGAGCAGTACTTC. Translation: CASSSPDVRGHEQYF.

This clone occurred once. The chain carries TRBV5-1 and TRBJ2-3; 11 positions match TRBD2. Germline CDR1 is SGHRS and CDR2 is YFSETQ. The junction had 9 bases not matched to a gene; V was cut back by 4 bases and J by 2 bases. The CDR3 loop spans 17 amino acids. The CDR3 DNA sequence: TGCGCCAGCAGCCCTTCGACTAGCGGGGCCTTCACAGATACGCAGTATTTT. Translating it yields CASSPSTSGAFTDTQYF.

V gene TRBV19 combines with J gene TRBJ2-7, with 10 bases fitting TRBD2. CDR3 length equals 15 residues. V shed 4 bases and J 6 bases; nucleotides not matched to a gene: 9. Germline values: CDR1 LNHDA, CDR2 SQIVND (reference sequence). The CDR3 here is CASSTLAGVAGEQYF. CDR3 nucleotides: TGTGCCAGTAGTACCCTAGCGGGAGTAGCTGGCGAGCAGTACTTC.

V gene TRBV5-1 combines with J gene TRBJ1-1, with a weak D call TRBD1 (6 bases). Trimming took off 1 base at V and 0 bases at J, with 10 bases between the two ends. Germline V lookup: CDR1 SGHRS, CDR2 YFSETQ. CDR3 length: 15 residues. The CDR3 nucleotides are TGCGCCAGCAGCTTGCGGACAGATATGAACACTGAAGCTTTCTTT. As protein: CASSLRTDMNTEAFF.

This clone appeared once. The J gene is TRBJ1-2, the V gene TRBV6-6, with D unclear. Trimming removed 5 bases at V and 5 bases at J, with 15 bases between. The V gene's germline CDR1 is MNHNY and CDR2 SVGAGI (reference sequence). The CDR3 is 14 amino acids. The CDR3 loop reads CASSTPPGGYGYTF. The CDR3 nucleotides are TGTGCCAGCAGTACCCCCCCCGGTGGGTATGGCTACACCTTC.

The sample holds one count of this clone. The chain recombines TRBV4-3 with TRBJ2-3; no reliable D call. Germline V gene sequence: CDR1 LGHNA, CDR2 YSLEER. V was pared by 2 bases and J by 4 bases, with 7 bases between. CDR3 length: 13 residues. This CDR3 reads CASSQSLADTQYF. CDR3 in DNA: TGCGCCAGCAGCCAATCCTTAGCAGATACGCAGTATTTT.

This clone was counted once. This chain uses TRBV5-4 with TRBJ2-2, with D uncertain. The CDR3 sequence is 14 residues long. V was trimmed by 2 bases and J by 8 bases, leaving 13 bases between them. Per the germline V gene, CDR1 is SGHNT and CDR2 is YYREEE (reference sequence). The CDR3 nucleotides are TGTGCCAGCAGCTTATTCAGTTCGGCGGGGGAGCTGTTTTTT. It specifies CASSLFSSAGELFF.

The J gene is TRBJ2-7, the V gene TRBV18, with D tentatively TRBD2 (5 bases). Trimming left V 6 bases short and J 6 bases short, with 15 bases between. The CDR3 has 13 residues. Germline CDR1 KGHSH, CDR2 LQKENI. The CDR3 nucleotides read TGTGCCAGCTCTCATAAGGAGAGCGGCGAGCAGTACTTC. It codes for CASSHKESGEQYF.

This clone came up a few times. The same CDR3 also results from other DNA sequences found in this sample. The rearrangement joins TRBV29-1 to TRBJ1-1; D not certain. Trimming left V 5 bases short and J 0 bases short, with 13 bases between. Germline CDR1 SQVTM, CDR2 ANQGSEA. The CDR3 extends over 14 amino acids. The CDR3 region has the DNA TGCAGCGTTAACCGACAATTAGTGAACACTGAAGCTTTCTTT. Translated: CSVNRQLVNTEAFF.

This rearrangement joins TRBV10-1 to TRBJ2-1; the match to TRBD2 covers 8 bases. This CDR3 contains 15 residues. Germline trimming cut 2 bases from V and 5 bases from J; bases unmatched to any gene: 5. CDR1 and CDR2 (germline): WNHNN, SYGVQD (reference sequence). The DNA for the CDR3 is TGCGCCAGCAGTGAGGGAAGCGGGAGTAACAATGAGCAGTTCTTC. Its protein is CASSEGSGSNNEQFF.

In regard to this clone: This specimen includes other DNA sequences encoding the same CDR3. The chain combines TRBV7-9 with TRBJ2-5, with 7 nucleotides matching TRBD1. CDR3 length: 14 residues. CDR1 is SEHNR and CDR2 is FQNEAQ in the germline V gene (reference sequence). The V and J ends lost 5 bases and 2 bases, in that order; junction bases with no gene match: 5. The CDR3 DNA sequence: TGTGCCAGCAGCCCGCGGACAGGACAAGAGACCCAGTACTTC. This codes for CASSPRTGQETQYF.

The rearrangement links TRBV5-1 to TRBJ2-7; D possibly corresponds to TRBD2 (6 bases). CDR1 SGHRS and CDR2 YFSETQ come from the germline V gene. Trimming removed 5 bases from V and 2 bases from J, with 17 bases in between. The length of the CDR3 is 15 residues. The CDR3 sequence is CASRFSTRGTYEQYF. CDR3 in DNA: TGCGCCAGCAGGTTCTCGACTAGGGGAACCTACGAGCAGTACTTC. The full variable domain, its missing parts supplied by reference TRBV5-1 and TRBJ2-7, is KAGVTQTPRYLIKTRGQQVTLSCSPISGHRSVSWYQQTPGQGLQFLFEYFSETQRNKGNFPGRFSGRQFSNSRSEMNVSTLELGDSALYLCASRFSTRGTYEQYFGPGTRLTVT.

The rearrangement links TRBV7-3 to TRBJ1-2, with a weak D call TRBD1 (5 bases). The CDR3 is 14 residues long. Germline-derived CDR1 and CDR2 are SGHTA and FQGTGA. Trimming shortened V by 3 bases and J by 4 bases, and 12 bases separated the two germline ends. In DNA form, the CDR3 reads TGTGCCAGCAGCTTGGGGAGGGGCGCCTATGGCTACACCTTC. Translation gives CASSLGRGAYGYTF.

The chain couples TRBV7-9 to TRBJ2-1; D gene uncertain. CDR1 is SEHNR, CDR2 FQNEAQ, per germline (reference sequence). V was trimmed by 4 bases and J by 2 bases, leaving 12 bases between them. The CDR3 length is 15 residues. CDR3 amino acids: CASSSLNVPYNEQFF. In DNA, the CDR3 is TGTGCCAGCAGCTCTCTTAACGTCCCCTACAATGAGCAGTTCTTC.

The CDR3 reads CASSFRASGANVLTF. CDR3 DNA: TGTGCCAGCAGCTTCCGGGCCTCTGGGGCCAACGTCCTGACTTTC. The chain carries TRBV5-4 and TRBJ2-6, with D uncertain. Germline V gene data show CDR1 as SGHNT and CDR2 as YYREEE (reference sequence). This CDR3 has 15 residues. The V end lost 2 bases, the J end lost 0 bases, and 6 bases lay between the germline ends. Full variable domain (missing parts from reference TRBV5-4 and TRBJ2-6): ETGVTQSPTHLIKTRGQQVTLRCSSQSGHNTVSWYQQALGQGPQFIFQYYREEENGRGNFPPRFSGLQFPNYSSELNVNALELDDSALYLCASSFRASGANVLTFGAGSRLTVL.